Following are 9 T cell receptor beta chains from one sample sequenced in a study of neoadjuvant anti-PD-1 for oral cavity cancer. Assay: immunoSEQ multiplex PCR; the TCRdb copy retains only in-frame clones and omits some. The sample contains about 42,000 clones, approximately 80% of which appear only once. As to time point: after neoadjuvant nivolumab, at surgical resection. The sample was PBMCs, taken after nivolumab (anti-PD-1) treatment. All receptors derive from a person between 35 and 79 years old with oral cavity squamous cell carcinoma.

The CDR3 nucleotides are TGTGCCAGCAGCTTAGTAGCAGGGGGGGACACTGAAGCTTTCTTT. Residues: CASSLVAGGDTEAFF. V and J are TRBV7-2 and TRBJ1-1; TRBD1 aligns across 7 bases. The CDR3 extends over 15 amino acids. CDR1 is SGHTA and CDR2 is FQGNSA in the germline V gene. Trimming at V came to 1 base and at J to 3 bases, leaving 5 bases not matched to a gene.

The CDR3 sequence: CASSPGQVHYNSPLHF. The CDR3 bases are TGTGCCAGCAGCCCGGGACAGGTCCACTATAATTCACCCCTCCACTTT. This rearrangement joins TRBV7-9 to TRBJ1-6; 8 bases line up with TRBD1. The CDR3 extends over 16 amino acids. Trimming took 5 bases from V and 3 from J; bases not matched to a gene: 6. Germline CDR1 and CDR2: SEHNR and FQNEAQ (reference sequence).

This clone was counted between two and nine times. The chain combines TRBV6-4 with TRBJ2-5, with D perhaps matching TRBD1 (6 bases). Trimming took off 5 bases at V and 5 bases at J, with 18 bases between the two ends. The CDR3 totals 15 residues. CDR1 and CDR2 from the germline V gene are MRHNA and SNTAGT. The CDR3 region has the DNA TGTGCCAGCAGTCAAGAGCTAGGGGGAATGGAGACCCAGTACTTC. As protein: CASSQELGGMETQYF.

The CDR3: CASTEGRNNSPLHF. The CDR3, as DNA: TGTGCCAGCACGGAGGGTCGGAATAATTCACCCCTCCACTTT. The chain joins TRBV28 to TRBJ1-6; D is uncertain. The V gene's germline CDR1 is MDHEN and CDR2 SYDVKM. Trimming stripped 7 bases from V and 5 bases from J, with 12 bases between. The CDR3 is 14 amino acids.

The chain combines TRBV5-6 with TRBJ1-2; the D is unclear. Trimming removed 2 bases at V and 2 bases at J, with 16 bases between. Germline-derived CDR1 and CDR2 are SGHDT and YYEEEE. CDR3 length: 16 residues. CDR3 in DNA: TGTGCCAGCAGCTTTTCGGTCTTACCGATGAACTATGGCTACACCTTC. It translates to CASSFSVLPMNYGYTF.

J is TRBJ1-5 and V is TRBV4-1; possibly TRBD1 for D (6 bases). Germline V lookup: CDR1 MGHRA, CDR2 YSYEKL. Trimming pared 5 bases from V and 1 base from J, leaving 9 bases between. The CDR3 has 14 residues. This CDR3 is CASSYRESNQPQHF. Written as DNA, the CDR3 is TGCGCCAGCAGCTACAGGGAGAGCAATCAGCCCCAGCATTTT.

This chain joins TRBV15 and TRBJ2-5; D is unresolved. Trimming took off 1 base at V and 4 bases at J, with 7 bases between the two ends. The CDR3 spans 13 residues. The V gene's germline CDR1 is LNHNV and CDR2 YYDKDF (reference sequence). CDR3 DNA sequence: TGTGCCACCAGCAGAGTAATACGAGAGACCCAGTACTTC. It codes for CATSRVIRETQYF. Looking up the rest from reference TRBV15 and TRBJ2-5 gives the full variable domain: DAMVIQNPRYQVTQFGKPVTLSCSQTLNHNVMYWYQQKSSQAPKLLFHYYDKDFNNEADTPDNFQSRRPNTSFCFLDIRSPGLGDTAMYLCATSRVIRETQYFGPGTRLLVL.

This rearrangement joins TRBV7-8 to TRBJ2-5; 8 bases line up with TRBD1. Losses at the gene ends were 2 bases for V and 4 bases for J; bases not matched to a gene: 9. The CDR3 is 16 amino acids. Per germline, CDR1 SGHVS and CDR2 FQNEAQ. This chain's CDR3 is CASSLRQGAGGETQYF. In DNA, the CDR3 is TGTGCCAGCAGCTTACGGCAGGGGGCTGGGGGAGAGACCCAGTACTTC.

With regard to this clone: A single base separates this from a much larger clone, so it may be a read error. Other DNA variants within this sample encode the same CDR3. The chain combines TRBV5-4 with TRBJ1-1; no reliable D call. The CDR3 loop spans 11 amino acids. CDR1 is SGHNT, CDR2 YYREEE, per germline (reference sequence). CDR3 residues: CASSLNTEAFF. The DNA of the CDR3 is TGTGCCAGCAGCTTGAATACTGAAGCTTTCTTT.